The present T cell receptor beta chain was sequenced within a study of T cells in Graves' hyperthyroidism and ophthalmopathy. Authors of the study amplified TCR beta CDR3 regions from RNA transcripts. First-round RT-PCR with HTBI primers amplified the TCR CDR3 region. TCRdb analysed the multiplex PCR reads with MiXCR anew, one entry per CDR3 protein. Among roughly 100,000 distinct CDR3 sequences listed, about 40% were seen once. This clonotype was observed at least ten times. Its antigen remains unidentified. Study-level findings and limits: Researchers found most expanded thyroid clonotypes above 0.001 in blood as well.

Graves' hyperthyroidism without ophthalmopathy progression within 18 months was termed stable. The length of the CDR3 is 14 residues. Trimming removed 3 bases at V and 3 bases at J, with 11 bases between. This clonotype was sampled from a woman in her twenties or thirties with Graves' hyperthyroidism. This sequence joins TRBV12-3 or TRBV12-4 and TRBJ1-2; D is perhaps TRBD1 (6 bases). The sequenced sample was peripheral blood or thyroid tissue (not recorded which). CDR3 residues: CASSFLGGDYGYTF. CDR3 bases: TGTGCCAGCAGTTTCCTAGGGGGGGACTATGGCTACACCTTC.